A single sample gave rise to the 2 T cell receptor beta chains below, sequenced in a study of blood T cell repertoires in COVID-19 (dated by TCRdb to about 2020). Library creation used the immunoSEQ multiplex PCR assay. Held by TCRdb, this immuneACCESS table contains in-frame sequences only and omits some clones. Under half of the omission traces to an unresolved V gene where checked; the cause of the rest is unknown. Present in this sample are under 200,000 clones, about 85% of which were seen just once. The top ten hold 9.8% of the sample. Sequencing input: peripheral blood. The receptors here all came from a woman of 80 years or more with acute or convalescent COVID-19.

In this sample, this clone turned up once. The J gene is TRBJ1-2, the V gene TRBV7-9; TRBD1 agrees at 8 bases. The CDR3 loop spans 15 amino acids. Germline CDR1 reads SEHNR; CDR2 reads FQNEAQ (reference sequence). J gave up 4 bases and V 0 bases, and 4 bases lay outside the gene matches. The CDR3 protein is CASSLAPGQVYGYTF. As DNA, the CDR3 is TGTGCCAGCAGCTTAGCGCCGGGACAGGTCTATGGCTACACCTTC.

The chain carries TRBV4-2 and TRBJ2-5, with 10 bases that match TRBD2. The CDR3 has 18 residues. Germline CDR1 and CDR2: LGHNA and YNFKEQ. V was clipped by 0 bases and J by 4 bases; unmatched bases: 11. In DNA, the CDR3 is TGTGCCAGCAGCCAAGATCCTGGAACTAGCGGGGCCCCAGAGACCCAGTACTTC. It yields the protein CASSQDPGTSGAPETQYF.